This T cell receptor (beta chain) appears in the sequencing data of a study of blood T cells in healthy people across ages. General study results and limits: Unsorted PBMCs ruled out conclusive naive versus antigen-experienced comparison. It was held that diversity estimates obtained from one million T cells represented underestimates.

A sample-barcoded 5' primer and a J-beta primer mix were used in a second PCR of roughly 7 to 11 cycles. A template-switch adaptor that had 12 random nucleotides put a tag on each cDNA molecule. MiXCR was run by TCRdb on the 5' RACE reads, yielding one entry per CDR3 protein. This table has over 450,000 distinct CDR3 sequences, about 24% appearing once. Germline V CDR1 and CDR2: LGHNA, YSLEER. Trimming removed 0 bases from V and 12 bases from J, with 15 bases in between. The CDR3 consists of 14 residues. Points on this clonotype: Its antigen remains unknown.

The same sample was also studied in work on T cells of mothers and their children.

This TCR came from a boy under 18 in good health. This chain joins TRBV4-3 and TRBJ2-1; D is perhaps TRBD1 or TRBD2 (5 bases each). The sample consisted of blood. Here the CDR3 reads CASSQETSGQGQFF. CDR3 DNA: TGCGCCAGCAGCCAAGAAACGAGCGGCCAGGGGCAGTTCTTC.